Presented here are 8 T cell receptor beta chains from one specimen sequenced in a study of blood T cells in healthy people across ages. A second PCR of about 7 to 12 cycles used a sample-barcoded 5' primer and a J-beta primer mix. TCRdb re-derived calls from the 5' RACE reads in MiXCR, one entry per CDR3 protein. Of 850,000 to 1,300,000 distinct CDR3 sequences listed, around 43% are singletons. Sequencing was done on a sample of blood. Receptors originate from a woman aged 60-75 years in good health.

V is TRBV21-1 and J is TRBJ2-1; whether TRBD2, the table's D call, matches the DNA was not checked. The J call may not be correct, given that the DNA end is closer to TRBJ2-7. TRBV21-1 is a documented pseudogene. This CDR3 is built from 16 residues. CDR3 residues: CASSKGVLAEYNEQYF. CDR3 coding DNA: TGTGCCAGCAGCAAAGGAGTACTAGCGGAGTACAATGAGCAGTACTTC.

The chain has TRBV3-1 and TRBJ2-4; D perhaps matches TRBD1 (6 bases). The end of the DNA fits TRBJ2-7 better, so the J call may be wrong. This CDR3 comprises 14 residues. Germline lookup yields CDR1 LGHDT and CDR2 YNNKEL (reference sequence). For the CDR3, the DNA is TGTGCCAGCACATCCGGGACAACCCCCTACGAGCAGTACTTC. This gives the protein CASTSGTTPYEQYF.

This clonotype was counted once. The chain combines TRBV5-1 with TRBJ2-1, with 8 bases that match TRBD2. The CDR3 extends over 17 amino acids. Germline V CDR1 and CDR2: SGHRS, YFSETQ. The junction had 15 bases not matched to a gene; V was cut back by 4 bases and J by 6 bases. The CDR3 is CASSPNLAGPGGNEQFF. The DNA for the CDR3 is TGCGCCAGCAGCCCAAACTTAGCGGGACCGGGGGGCAATGAGCAGTTCTTC. Looking up the rest from reference TRBV5-1 and TRBJ2-1 gives the full variable domain: KAGVTQTPRYLIKTRGQQVTLSCSPISGHRSVSWYQQTPGQGLQFLFEYFSETQRNKGNFPGRFSGRQFSNSRSEMNVSTLELGDSALYLCASSPNLAGPGGNEQFFGPGTRLTVL.

This rearrangement joins TRBV20-1 to TRBJ2-1; D may be TRBD2 (6 bases). Germline lookup yields CDR1 DFQATT and CDR2 SNEGSKA (reference sequence). Trimming shortened V by 2 bases and J by 2 bases, and 10 bases separated the two germline ends. This CDR3 is built from 14 residues. Here the CDR3 DNA reads TGCAGTGCTAGATACGGGAGTACCTACAATGAGCAGTTCTTC. Its protein is CSARYGSTYNEQFF.

This clonotype was found a few times. The chain is built from TRBV20-1 and TRBJ2-1; TRBD2 matches 9 bases. Germline CDR1 DFQATT, CDR2 SNEGSKA (reference sequence). V was clipped by 6 bases and J by 2 bases; unmatched bases: 11. This CDR3 spans 16 amino acids. The CDR3 here is CSAPPVVAGAYNEQFF. CDR3 nucleotides: TGCAGTGCCCCTCCGGTGGTAGCGGGAGCCTACAATGAGCAGTTCTTC.

This clonotype has a handful of counts. The chain joins TRBV11-3 to TRBJ2-2; 8 nucleotides match TRBD1. With 4 bases clipped from V and 5 bases from J, the junction kept 6 bases outside the gene matches. The germline V gene encodes CDR1 SGHNT and CDR2 YENEEA. This CDR3 region has 15 residues. DNA of the CDR3: TGTGCCAGCAGCTCTGGACAGGGCGGAACCGGGGAGCTGTTTTTT. As protein: CASSSGQGGTGELFF.

The sample holds a few counts of this clonotype. The rearrangement links TRBV6-6 to TRBJ2-4, with D unresolved. In germline, CDR1 is MNHNY, CDR2 SVGAGI (reference sequence). This CDR3 is built from 12 residues. Trimming pared 9 bases from V and 0 bases from J, leaving 6 bases between. CDR3 protein: CASGLAKNIQYF. The CDR3 DNA sequence: TGTGCCAGTGGGCTAGCCAAAAACATTCAGTACTTC.

The chain joins TRBV5-1 to TRBJ1-4; a weak D match, TRBD1 (5 bases). Trimming pared 3 bases from V and 8 bases from J, leaving 14 bases between. CDR1 and CDR2 from the germline V gene are SGHRS and YFSETQ. CDR3 length: 14 residues. CDR3 region: CASSSTGQDEKLFF. CDR3 bases: TGCGCCAGCAGCTCGACGGGGCAGGACGAAAAACTGTTTTTT. Combining the CDR3 with reference TRBV5-1 and TRBJ1-4 gives the whole variable domain KAGVTQTPRYLIKTRGQQVTLSCSPISGHRSVSWYQQTPGQGLQFLFEYFSETQRNKGNFPGRFSGRQFSNSRSEMNVSTLELGDSALYLCASSSTGQDEKLFFGSGTQLSVL.